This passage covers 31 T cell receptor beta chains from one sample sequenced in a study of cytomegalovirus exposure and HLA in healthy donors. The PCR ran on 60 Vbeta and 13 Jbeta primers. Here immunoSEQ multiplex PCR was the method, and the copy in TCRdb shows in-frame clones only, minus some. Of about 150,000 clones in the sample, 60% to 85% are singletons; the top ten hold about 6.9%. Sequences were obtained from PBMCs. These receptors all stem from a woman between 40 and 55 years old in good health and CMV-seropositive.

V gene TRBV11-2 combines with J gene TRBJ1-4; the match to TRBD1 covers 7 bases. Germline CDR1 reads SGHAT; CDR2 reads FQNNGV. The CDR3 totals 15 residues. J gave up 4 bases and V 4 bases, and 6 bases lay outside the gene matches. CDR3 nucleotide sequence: TGTGCCAGCAGCTACACAGGGGAATTTAATGAAAAACTGTTTTTT. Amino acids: CASSYTGEFNEKLFF.

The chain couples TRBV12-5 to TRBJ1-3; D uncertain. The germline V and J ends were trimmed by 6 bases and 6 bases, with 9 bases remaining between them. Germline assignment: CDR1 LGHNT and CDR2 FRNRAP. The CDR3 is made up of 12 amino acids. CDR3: CASGALENTIYF. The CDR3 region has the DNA TGTGCTAGTGGGGCCCTCGAAAACACCATATATTTT. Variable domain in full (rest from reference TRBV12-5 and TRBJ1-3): DARVTQTPRHKVTEMGQEVTMRCQPILGHNTVFWYRQTMMQGLELLAYFRNRAPLDDSGMPKDRFSAEMPDATLATLKIQPSEPRDSAVYFCASGALENTIYFGEGSWLTVV.

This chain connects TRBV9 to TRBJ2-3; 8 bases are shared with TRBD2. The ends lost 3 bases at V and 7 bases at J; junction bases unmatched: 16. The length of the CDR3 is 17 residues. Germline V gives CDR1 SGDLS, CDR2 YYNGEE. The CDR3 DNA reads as TGTGCCAGCAGCGCAGAAGACGGGGGGGCGGAGCGGCATACGCAGTATTTT. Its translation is CASSAEDGGAERHTQYF. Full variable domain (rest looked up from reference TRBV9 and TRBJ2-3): DSGVTQTPKHLITATGQRVTLRCSPRSGDLSVYWYQQSLDQGLQFLIQYYNGEERAKGNILERFSAQQFPDLHSELNLSSLELGDSALYFCASSAEDGGAERHTQYFGPGTRLTVL.

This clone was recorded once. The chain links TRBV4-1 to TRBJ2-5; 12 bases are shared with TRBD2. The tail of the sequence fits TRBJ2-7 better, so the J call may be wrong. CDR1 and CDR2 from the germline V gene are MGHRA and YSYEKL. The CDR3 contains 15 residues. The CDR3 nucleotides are TGCGCCAGCAGCCTCCGGACTAGCGGGGAGTACGAGCAGTACTTC. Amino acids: CASSLRTSGEYEQYF.

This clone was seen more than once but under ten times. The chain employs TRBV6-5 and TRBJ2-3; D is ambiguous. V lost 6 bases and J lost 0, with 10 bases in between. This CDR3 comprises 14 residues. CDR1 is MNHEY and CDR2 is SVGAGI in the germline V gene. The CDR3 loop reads CASRAWASTDTQYF. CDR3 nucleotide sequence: TGTGCCAGCAGGGCGTGGGCTAGCACAGATACGCAGTATTTT.

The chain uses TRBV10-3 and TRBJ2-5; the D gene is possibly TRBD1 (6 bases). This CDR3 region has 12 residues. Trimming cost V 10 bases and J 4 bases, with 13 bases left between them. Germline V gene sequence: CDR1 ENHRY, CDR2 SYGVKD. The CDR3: CATSRGGETQYF. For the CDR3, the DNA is TGTGCCACCTCAAGAGGGGGAGAGACCCAGTACTTC.

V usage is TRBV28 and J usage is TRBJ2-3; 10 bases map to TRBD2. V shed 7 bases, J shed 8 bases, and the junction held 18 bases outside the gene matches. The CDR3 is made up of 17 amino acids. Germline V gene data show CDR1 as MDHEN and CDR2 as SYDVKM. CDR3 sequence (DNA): TGTGCCAGCATGGCTAGCGGGGGCCCTAGCGGTCTTATTACGCAGTATTTT. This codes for CASMASGGPSGLITQYF.

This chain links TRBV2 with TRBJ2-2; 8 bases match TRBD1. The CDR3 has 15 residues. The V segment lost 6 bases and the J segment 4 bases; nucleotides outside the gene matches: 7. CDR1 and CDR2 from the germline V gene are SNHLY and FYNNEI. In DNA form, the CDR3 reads TGTGCCAGCAGACCACAGGGGGGAGTCACCGGGGAGCTGTTTTTT. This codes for CASRPQGGVTGELFF.

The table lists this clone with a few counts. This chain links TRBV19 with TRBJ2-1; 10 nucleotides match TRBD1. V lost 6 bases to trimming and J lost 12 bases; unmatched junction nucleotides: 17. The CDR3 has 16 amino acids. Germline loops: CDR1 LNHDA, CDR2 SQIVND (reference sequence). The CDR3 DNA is TGTGCCAGTAGCAACGGTCCGGGACAGGGGTCGGGTGGGCAGTTCTTC. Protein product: CASSNGPGQGSGGQFF. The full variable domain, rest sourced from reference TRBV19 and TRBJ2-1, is DGGITQSPKYLFRKEGQNVTLSCEQNLNHDAMYWYRQDPGQGLRLIYYSQIVNDFQKGDIAEGYSVSREKKESFPLTVTSAQKNPTAFYLCASSNGPGQGSGGQFFGPGTRLTVL.

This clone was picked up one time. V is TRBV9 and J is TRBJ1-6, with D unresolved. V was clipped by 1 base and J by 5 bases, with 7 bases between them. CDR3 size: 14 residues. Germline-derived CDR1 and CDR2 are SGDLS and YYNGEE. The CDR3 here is CASSVSPDNSPLHF. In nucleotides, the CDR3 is TGTGCCAGCAGCGTATCCCCTGATAATTCACCCCTCCACTTT.

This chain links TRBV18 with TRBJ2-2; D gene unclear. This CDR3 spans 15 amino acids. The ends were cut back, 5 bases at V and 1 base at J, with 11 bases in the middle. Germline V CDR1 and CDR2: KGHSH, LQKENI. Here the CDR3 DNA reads TGTGCCAGCTCATCCCTTACGGTGAACACCGGGGAGCTGTTTTTT. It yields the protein CASSSLTVNTGELFF.

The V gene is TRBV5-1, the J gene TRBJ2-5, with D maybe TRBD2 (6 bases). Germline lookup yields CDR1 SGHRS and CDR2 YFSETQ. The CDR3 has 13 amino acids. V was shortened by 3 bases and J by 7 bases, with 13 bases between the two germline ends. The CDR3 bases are TGCGCCAGCAGCTCGGCGGGGTTGGGGACCCAGTACTTC. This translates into CASSSAGLGTQYF.

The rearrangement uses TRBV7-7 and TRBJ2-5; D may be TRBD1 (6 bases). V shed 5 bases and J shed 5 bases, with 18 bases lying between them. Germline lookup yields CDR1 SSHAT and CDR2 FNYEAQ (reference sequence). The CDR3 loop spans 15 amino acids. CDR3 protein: CASSPTGSPGETQYF. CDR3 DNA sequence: TGTGCCAGCAGCCCAACAGGGTCCCCAGGGGAGACCCAGTACTTC.

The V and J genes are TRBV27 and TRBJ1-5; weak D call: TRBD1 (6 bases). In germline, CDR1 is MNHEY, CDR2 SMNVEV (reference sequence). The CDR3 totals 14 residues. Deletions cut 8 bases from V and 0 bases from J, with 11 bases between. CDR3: CASAPGDSNQPQHF. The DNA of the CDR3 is TGTGCCAGCGCTCCAGGGGATAGCAATCAGCCCCAGCATTTT.

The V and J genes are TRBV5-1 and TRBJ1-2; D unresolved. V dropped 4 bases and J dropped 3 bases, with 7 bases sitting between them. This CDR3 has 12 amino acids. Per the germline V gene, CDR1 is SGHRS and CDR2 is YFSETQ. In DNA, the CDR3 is TGCGCCAGCAGCGACTTGGACTATGGCTACACCTTC. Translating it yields CASSDLDYGYTF.

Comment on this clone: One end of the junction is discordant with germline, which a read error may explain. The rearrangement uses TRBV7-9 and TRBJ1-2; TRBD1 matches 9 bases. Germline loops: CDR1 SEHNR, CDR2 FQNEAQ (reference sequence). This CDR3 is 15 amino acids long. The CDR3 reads CSSSQTLQGAGGYTF. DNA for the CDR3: TGTTCCAGCAGTCAAACCCTACAGGGGGCGGGTGGCTACACCTTC.

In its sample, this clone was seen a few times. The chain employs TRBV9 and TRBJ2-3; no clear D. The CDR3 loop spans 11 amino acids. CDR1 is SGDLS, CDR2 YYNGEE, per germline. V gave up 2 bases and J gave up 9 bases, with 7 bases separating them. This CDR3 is CASSVDETQYF. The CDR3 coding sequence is TGTGCCAGCAGCGTCGATGAGACGCAGTATTTT.

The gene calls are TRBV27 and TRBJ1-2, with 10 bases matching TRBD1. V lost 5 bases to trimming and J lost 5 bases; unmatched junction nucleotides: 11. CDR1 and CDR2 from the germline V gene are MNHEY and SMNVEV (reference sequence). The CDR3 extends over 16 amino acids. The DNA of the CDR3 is TGTGCCAGCAGTCCAGATACGCGGACAGGGGGTTATGGCTACACCTTC. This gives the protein CASSPDTRTGGYGYTF.

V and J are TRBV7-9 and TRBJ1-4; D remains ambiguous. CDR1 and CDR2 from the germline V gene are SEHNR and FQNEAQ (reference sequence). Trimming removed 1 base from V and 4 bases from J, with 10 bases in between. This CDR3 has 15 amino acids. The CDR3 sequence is CASSLETNFNEKLFF. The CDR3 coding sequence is TGTGCCAGCAGCTTAGAAACGAACTTTAATGAAAAACTGTTTTTT.

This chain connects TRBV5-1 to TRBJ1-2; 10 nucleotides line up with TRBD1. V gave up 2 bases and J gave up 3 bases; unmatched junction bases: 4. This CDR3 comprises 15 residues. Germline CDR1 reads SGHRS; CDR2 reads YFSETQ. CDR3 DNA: TGCGCCAGCAGCTTAGGGGGGACAGGGGACTATGGCTACACCTTC. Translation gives CASSLGGTGDYGYTF. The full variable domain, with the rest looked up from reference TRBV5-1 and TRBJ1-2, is KAGVTQTPRYLIKTRGQQVTLSCSPISGHRSVSWYQQTPGQGLQFLFEYFSETQRNKGNFPGRFSGRQFSNSRSEMNVSTLELGDSALYLCASSLGGTGDYGYTFGSGTRLTVV.

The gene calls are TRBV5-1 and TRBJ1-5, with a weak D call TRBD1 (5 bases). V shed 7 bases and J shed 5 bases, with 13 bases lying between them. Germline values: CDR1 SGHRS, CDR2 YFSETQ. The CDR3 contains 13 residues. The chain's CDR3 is CASGKGPDQPQHF. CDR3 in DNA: TGCGCCAGCGGAAAGGGGCCCGATCAGCCCCAGCATTTT.

The CDR3 DNA is TGTGCCAGCAGCTTAGCGGGGGGGCAAACAGATACGCAGTATTTT. It encodes CASSLAGGQTDTQYF. The V call is TRBV7-9, the J call TRBJ2-3; TRBD2 might be the D (7 bases). The CDR3 is made up of 15 amino acids. V lost 0 bases, J lost 3 bases, and 10 bases lay in between. CDR1 and CDR2 from the germline V gene are SEHNR and FQNEAQ (reference sequence).

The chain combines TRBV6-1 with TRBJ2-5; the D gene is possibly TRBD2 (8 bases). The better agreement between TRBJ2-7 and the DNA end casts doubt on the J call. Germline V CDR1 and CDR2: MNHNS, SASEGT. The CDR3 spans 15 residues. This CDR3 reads CASRPGRGQSYEQYF. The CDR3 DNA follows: TGTGCCAGCAGGCCCGGGAGGGGGCAATCCTACGAGCAGTACTTC.

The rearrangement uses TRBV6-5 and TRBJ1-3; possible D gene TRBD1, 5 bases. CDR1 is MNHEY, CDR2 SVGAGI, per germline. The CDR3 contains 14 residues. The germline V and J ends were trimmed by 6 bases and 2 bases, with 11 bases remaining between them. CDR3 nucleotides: TGTGCCAGCAGACAGGAACTTGCTGGAAACACCATATATTTT. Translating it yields CASRQELAGNTIYF.

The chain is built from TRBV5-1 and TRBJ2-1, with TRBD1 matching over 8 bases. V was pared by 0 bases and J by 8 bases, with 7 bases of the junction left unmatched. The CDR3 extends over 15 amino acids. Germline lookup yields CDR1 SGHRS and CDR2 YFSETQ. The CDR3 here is CASSLGTGSGDEQFF. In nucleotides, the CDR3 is TGCGCCAGCAGCTTGGGGACAGGGAGTGGGGATGAGCAGTTCTTC.

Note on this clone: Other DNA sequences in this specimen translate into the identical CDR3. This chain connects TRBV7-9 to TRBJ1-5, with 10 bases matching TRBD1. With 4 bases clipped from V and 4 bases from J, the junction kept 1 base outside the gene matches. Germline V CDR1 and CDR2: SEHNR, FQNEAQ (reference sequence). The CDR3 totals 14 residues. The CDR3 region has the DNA TGTGCCAGCAGCTCGGGACAGGGGAATCAGCCCCAGCATTTT. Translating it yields CASSSGQGNQPQHF.

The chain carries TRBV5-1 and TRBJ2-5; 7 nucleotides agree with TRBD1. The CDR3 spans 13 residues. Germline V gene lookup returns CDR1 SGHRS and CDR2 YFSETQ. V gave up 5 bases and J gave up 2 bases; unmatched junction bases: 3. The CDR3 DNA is TGCGCCAGCAGACAGGGGACACAAGAGACCCAGTACTTC. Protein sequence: CASRQGTQETQYF.

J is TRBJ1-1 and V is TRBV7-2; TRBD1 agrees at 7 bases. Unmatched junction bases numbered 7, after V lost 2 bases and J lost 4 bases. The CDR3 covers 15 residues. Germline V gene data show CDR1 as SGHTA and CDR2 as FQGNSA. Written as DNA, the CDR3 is TGTGCCAGCAGCTTAATAGGGGGCGAGGGCACTGAAGCTTTCTTT. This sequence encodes CASSLIGGEGTEAFF.

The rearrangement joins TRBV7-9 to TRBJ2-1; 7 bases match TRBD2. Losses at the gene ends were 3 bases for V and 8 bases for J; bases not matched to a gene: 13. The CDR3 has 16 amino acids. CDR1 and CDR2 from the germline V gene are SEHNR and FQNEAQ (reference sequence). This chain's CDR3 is CASSLGVLLAEYEQFF. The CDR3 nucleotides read TGTGCCAGCAGCTTGGGTGTTCTCCTAGCGGAATATGAGCAGTTCTTC.

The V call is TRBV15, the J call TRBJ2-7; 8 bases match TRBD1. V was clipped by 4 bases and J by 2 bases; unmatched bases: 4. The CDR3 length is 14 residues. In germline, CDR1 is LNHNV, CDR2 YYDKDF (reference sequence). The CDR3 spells CATSIDRGTYEQYF. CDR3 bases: TGTGCCACCAGCATTGACAGGGGAACCTACGAGCAGTACTTC. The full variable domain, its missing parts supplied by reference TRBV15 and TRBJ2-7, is DAMVIQNPRYQVTQFGKPVTLSCSQTLNHNVMYWYQQKSSQAPKLLFHYYDKDFNNEADTPDNFQSRRPNTSFCFLDIRSPGLGDTAMYLCATSIDRGTYEQYFGPGTRLTVT.

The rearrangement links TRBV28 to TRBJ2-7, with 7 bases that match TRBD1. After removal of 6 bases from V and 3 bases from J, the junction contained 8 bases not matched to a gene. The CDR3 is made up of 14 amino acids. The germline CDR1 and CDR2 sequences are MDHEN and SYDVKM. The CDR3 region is CASSTTGAVYEQYF. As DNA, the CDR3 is TGTGCCAGCAGCACTACAGGGGCGGTCTACGAGCAGTACTTC.